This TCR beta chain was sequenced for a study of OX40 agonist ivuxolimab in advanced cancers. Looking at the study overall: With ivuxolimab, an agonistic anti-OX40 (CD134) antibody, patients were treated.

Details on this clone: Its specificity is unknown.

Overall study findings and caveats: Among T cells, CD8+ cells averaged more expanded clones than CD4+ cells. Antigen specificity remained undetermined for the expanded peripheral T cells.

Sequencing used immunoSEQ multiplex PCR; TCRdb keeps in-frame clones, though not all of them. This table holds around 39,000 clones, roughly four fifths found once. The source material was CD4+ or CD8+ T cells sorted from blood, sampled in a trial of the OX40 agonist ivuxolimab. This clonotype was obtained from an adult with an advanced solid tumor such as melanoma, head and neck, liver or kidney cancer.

The chain's CDR3 is CASSVDAGRANIQYF. CDR3 sequence (DNA): TGTGCCAGCAGCGTAGATGCAGGGCGGGCAAACATTCAGTACTTC. V and J are TRBV9 and TRBJ2-4; TRBD1 or TRBD2 may be the D gene (5 bases each). CDR3 length equals 15 residues. Trimming cost V 0 bases and J 6 bases, with 13 bases left between them. Germline V gene lookup returns CDR1 SGDLS and CDR2 YYNGEE. The full variable domain, its missing parts supplied by reference TRBV9 and TRBJ2-4, is DSGVTQTPKHLITATGQRVTLRCSPRSGDLSVYWYQQSLDQGLQFLIQYYNGEERAKGNILERFSAQQFPDLHSELNLSSLELGDSALYFCASSVDAGRANIQYFGAGTRLSVL.